These 14 T cell receptor beta chains share one sample of origin, sequenced in a study of shared T cell receptors in the human thymus. Method: immunoSEQ multiplex PCR; TCRdb's copy keeps in-frame clones and lacks some. The data hold some 640,000 clones, with 70% to 90% observed a single time. These data were also filed under a second study, of human thymus T cells.

Material for sequencing was thymocytes. These receptor sequences come from a boy in the first two years of life with a congenital heart defect.

The chain joins TRBV30 to TRBJ2-1; D is undetermined. The CDR3 length is 16 residues. From germline, CDR1 is GTSNPN and CDR2 SVGIG (reference sequence). V dropped 0 bases and J dropped 8 bases, with 20 bases sitting between them. For the CDR3, the DNA is TGTGCCTGGAGTGTGTCCCTCCCGCGGATTCAACATGAGCAGTTCTTC. It specifies CAWSVSLPRIQHEQFF.

This sequence joins TRBV4-3 and TRBJ2-3, with a weak D call TRBD1 (6 bases). Germline assignment: CDR1 LGHNA and CDR2 YSLEER. V lost 3 bases and J 0 bases, leaving 10 bases between the germline ends. The CDR3 runs to 15 residues. The CDR3 DNA reads as TGCGCCAGCAGCCACCCCAGGGGAAGCACAGATACGCAGTATTTT. Residues: CASSHPRGSTDTQYF.

This clone came up a few times. The chain carries TRBV4-1 and TRBJ2-6, with 7 positions matching TRBD1. V shed 1 base and J 2 bases; nucleotides not matched to a gene: 2. This CDR3 region has 16 residues. Germline V gene sequence: CDR1 MGHRA, CDR2 YSYEKL. CDR3 region: CASSQATGTGANVLTF. CDR3 bases: TGCGCCAGCAGCCAAGCGACAGGGACTGGGGCCAACGTCCTGACTTTC.

J is TRBJ2-1 and V is TRBV12-5; 15 positions match TRBD2. Germline lookup yields CDR1 LGHNT and CDR2 FRNRAP. V lost 1 base, J lost 15 bases, and 13 bases stayed unmatched. The CDR3 covers 17 residues. CDR3 loop: CASGLDEQGLAGGKRFF. CDR3 DNA sequence: TGTGCTAGTGGTTTGGACGAACAAGGACTAGCGGGAGGGAAGAGGTTCTTC.

This rearrangement joins TRBV4-1 to TRBJ1-5; weak D call: TRBD1 (6 bases). CDR3 length: 15 amino acids. Per the germline V gene, CDR1 is MGHRA and CDR2 is YSYEKL. Trimming cost V 4 bases and J 6 bases, with 16 bases left between them. CDR3 in DNA: TGCGCCAGCAGCCCCCTATGGCAGGGGCCTCAGCCCCAGCATTTT. Amino acid sequence: CASSPLWQGPQPQHF.

The chain couples TRBV6-5 to TRBJ1-1, with D unclear. The CDR3 runs to 14 residues. Germline CDR1 MNHEY, CDR2 SVGAGI. Trimming pared 0 bases from V and 10 bases from J, leaving 15 bases between. CDR3 sequence (DNA): TGTGCCAGCAGTTACTCGATCGGGATAGAGACAGCTTTCTTT. Translation gives CASSYSIGIETAFF.

The rearrangement uses TRBV19 and TRBJ2-5; D perhaps matches TRBD1 (5 bases). The germline V gene encodes CDR1 LNHDA and CDR2 SQIVND (reference sequence). CDR3 length: 17 residues. V was trimmed by 5 bases and J by 4 bases, leaving 23 bases between them. The CDR3 spells CASSASQGPELSETQYF. CDR3 coding DNA: TGTGCCAGTAGTGCCTCTCAGGGTCCCGAACTCTCAGAGACCCAGTACTTC.

The rearrangement joins TRBV2 to TRBJ2-1; 10 nucleotides line up with TRBD2. This CDR3 is 18 amino acids long. Germline values: CDR1 SNHLY, CDR2 FYNNEI. The ends lost 3 bases at V and 5 bases at J; junction bases unmatched: 13. The CDR3 DNA follows: TGTGCCAGCAGTGATCCCTACTTTAAGCGGGGGGGCGACAATGAGCAGTTCTTC. Its translation: CASSDPYFKRGGDNEQFF.

The chain links TRBV7-7 to TRBJ2-7; D is perhaps TRBD2 (5 bases). The ends were cut back, 4 bases at V and 3 bases at J, with 22 bases in the middle. The CDR3 spans 17 residues. CDR1 and CDR2 (germline): SSHAT, FNYEAQ (reference sequence). Written as DNA, the CDR3 is TGTGCCAGCAGCTCGGATTCAGGTACTAGGATTTACTACGAGCAGTACTTC. Protein product: CASSSDSGTRIYYEQYF.

This chain connects TRBV28 to TRBJ2-3; 9 bases fit TRBD2. The CDR3 is 14 residues long. The germline gives CDR1 MDHEN, CDR2 SYDVKM. After removal of 10 bases from V and 5 bases from J, the junction contained 10 bases not matched to a gene. CDR3 DNA: TGTGCCACCGAAGCGGGGGGCGGGGGAGATACGCAGTATTTT. Translated, it gives CATEAGGGGDTQYF.

This rearrangement joins TRBV5-4 to TRBJ2-1; 7 bases agree with TRBD1. V gave up 1 base and J gave up 4 bases; unmatched junction bases: 5. This CDR3 has 15 residues. Germline lookup yields CDR1 SGHNT and CDR2 YYREEE (reference sequence). The CDR3 loop is CASSLPAGGYNEQFF. CDR3 sequence (DNA): TGTGCCAGCAGCTTGCCGGCAGGGGGTTACAATGAGCAGTTCTTC.

The V gene is TRBV11-2, the J gene TRBJ2-1, with 7 bases that match TRBD2. CDR1 is SGHAT and CDR2 is FQNNGV in the germline V gene. The CDR3 spans 15 residues. J lost 7 bases, V lost 4 bases, and 10 bases had no gene match. The CDR3 region has the DNA TGTGCCAGCAGCTCCCCTAGCGGTTTGAGGAATGAGCAGTTCTTC. Its protein is CASSSPSGLRNEQFF.

The chain links TRBV27 to TRBJ1-1, with a weak D call TRBD1 (5 bases). CDR3 size: 17 residues. V lost 2 bases, J lost 0 bases, and 16 bases lay in between. Germline-derived CDR1 and CDR2 are MNHEY and SMNVEV (reference sequence). The CDR3 reads CASSLNPGGSLNTEAFF. In nucleotides, the CDR3 is TGTGCCAGCAGTTTAAACCCCGGGGGGTCATTGAACACTGAAGCTTTCTTT.

V gene TRBV5-1 combines with J gene TRBJ1-3; no definite D call. Deletions cut 0 bases from V and 4 bases from J, with 11 bases between. This CDR3 has 15 amino acids. From germline, CDR1 is SGHRS and CDR2 YFSETQ. The CDR3 region has the DNA TGCGCCAGCAGCTTGGGGCTTACGAAGGGAAACACCATATATTTT. Amino acid sequence: CASSLGLTKGNTIYF.